This is a list of T cell receptor beta chains from one sample in a study of T-cell reconstitution after alpha-beta-depleted transplantation in children. MiXCR, run by TCRdb on the PCR reads, gives a single entry per CDR3 protein. The sample lists about 460,000 distinct CDR3 sequences; around 12% were seen once. The source was PBMCs from the stem cell graft donor, collected from the stem cell graft. The source of these receptors is a human donor who donated a stem cell graft to a child with combined immunodeficiency. Both conserved end residues are part of each CDR3. The D gene is left open where the match is weak. For some rows the clone size is stated as once, few or many, or as a class when expanded; others skip it.

>-|TRBV7-9|TRBJ2-7|14|-
TGTGCCAGCAGCGAAGACGGGAGCGGCTACGAGCAGTACTTC
CASSEDGSGYEQYF
>-|TRBV9|TRBJ2-7|14|-
TGTGCCAGCAGCGTAAGTCCGGACTCCTACGAGCAGTACTTC
CASSVSPDSYEQYF
>-|TRBV7-3|TRBJ2-1|14|many
TGTGCCAGCAGCTTACCCCCCGGGCTGGGTGAGCAGTTCTTC
CASSLPPGLGEQFF
>-|TRBV15|TRBJ1-4|17|many
TGTGCCACCAGCAGATCGAGGGGCAGTGCAACTAATGAAAAACTGTTTTTT
CATSRSRGSATNEKLFF
>TRBD1|TRBV20-1|TRBJ2-7|14|many
TGCAGTGCTCACCCCGGGACAGGGTACAACGAGCAGTACTTC
CSAHPGTGYNEQYF
>-|TRBV27|TRBJ2-7|16|many
TGTGCCAGCAGTTTATCTTCTGGCGGGAACTCCTACGAGCAGTACTTC
CASSLSSGGNSYEQYF
>-|TRBV7-9|TRBJ1-5|11|-
TGTGCCAGCAGCTTAGAGCAGCCCCAGCATTTT
CASSLEQPQHF
>-|TRBV12-3/TRBV12-4|TRBJ2-3|13|few
TGTGCCAGCCTCAAGACTGGCACAGATACGCAGTATTTT
CASLKTGTDTQYF
>-|TRBV7-2|TRBJ2-7|11|many
TGTGCCAGCAGCTTATACTACGAGCAGTACTTC
CASSLYYEQYF
>-|TRBV6-2/TRBV6-3|TRBJ1-1|14|-
TGTGCCAGCAGCCAGGGGCGGTCATGGACTGAAGCTTTCTTT
CASSQGRSWTEAFF